Below are 18 T cell receptor beta chains sequenced from a single sample in a study of T cell repertoires in cytomegalovirus infection. These TCRs are of unknown antigen specificity. A single record per CDR3 protein comes from TCRdb applying MiXCR to the reads. This table holds about 500,000 distinct CDR3 sequences, about 33% found once. The material was cultured PBMCs, obtained from culture after CMV antigen stimulation. The receptors originated from a human donor in good health (CMV status not recorded). Some clones in this sample may be carry-over from other donors' samples.

The J gene is TRBJ1-5, the V gene TRBV6-1; no clear D gene. Germline values: CDR1 MNHNS, CDR2 SASEGT. The CDR3 has 23 residues. Trimming pared 7 bases from V and 3 bases from J, leaving 40 bases between. The CDR3 coding sequence is TGTGCCAGCACCCACCGCCCCGGACGGGTCTCCGGCGTTCAAAACGGAGACAATCAGCCCCAGCATTTT. Translating it yields CASTHRPGRVSGVQNGDNQPQHF.

The chain carries TRBV7-2 and TRBJ1-3; D not certain. V gave up 1 base and J gave up 1 base, with 11 bases separating them. CDR1 is SGHTA, CDR2 FQGNSA, per germline. CDR3 length equals 16 residues. The CDR3 DNA is TGTGCCAGCAGCTTAGATGGTGGCTTTTCTGGAAACACCATATATTTT. It is translated as CASSLDGGFSGNTIYF.

This clonotype was seen many times. The chain combines TRBV7-2 with TRBJ2-2; a possible D gene is TRBD2 (5 bases). Trimming pared 5 bases from V and 1 base from J, leaving 17 bases between. The CDR3 runs to 17 residues. Germline-derived CDR1 and CDR2 are SGHTA and FQGNSA. The CDR3 reads CASSIRRGLGNTGELFF. The CDR3, as DNA: TGTGCCAGCAGCATCCGGAGAGGGCTGGGGAACACCGGGGAGCTGTTTTTT.

The chain couples TRBV7-6 to TRBJ2-3, with 11 positions matching TRBD1. Per the germline V gene, CDR1 is SGHVS and CDR2 is FNYEAQ. Trimming removed 5 bases from V and 6 bases from J; junction bases left unmatched: 16. This CDR3 is built from 18 residues. The CDR3 DNA reads TGTGCCAGCAGCCCCTCGGCGGGGACAGGGGGACGTCGGGATACGCAGTATTTT. Its protein product is CASSPSAGTGGRRDTQYF.

CDR3 bases: TGCAGTGCTACCCGATTAGCGGGAAGCACAGATACGCAGTATTTT. Protein product: CSATRLAGSTDTQYF. This chain links TRBV20-1 with TRBJ2-3; 8 nucleotides line up with TRBD2. From germline, CDR1 is DFQATT and CDR2 SNEGSKA (reference sequence). The CDR3 extends over 15 amino acids. Unmatched junction bases numbered 6, after V lost 4 bases and J lost 0 bases.

The sample holds many counts of this clonotype. This chain links TRBV7-2 with TRBJ2-5; 13 nucleotides agree with TRBD2. J gave up 4 bases and V 5 bases, and 4 bases lay outside the gene matches. CDR3 size: 15 residues. Germline V gene lookup returns CDR1 SGHTA and CDR2 FQGNSA. CDR3 sequence (DNA): TGTGCCAGCAGCATGACTAGCGGGAGGATAGAGACCCAGTACTTC. Translating it yields CASSMTSGRIETQYF.

J is TRBJ2-5 and V is TRBV28; D unclear. Trimming removed 2 bases at V and 4 bases at J, with 17 bases between. This CDR3 contains 16 residues. CDR1 and CDR2 from the germline V gene are MDHEN and SYDVKM. The CDR3 DNA reads TGTGCCAGCAGTTTAGCCCAGCGTCAACGAAGAGAGACCCAGTACTTC. Translating it yields CASSLAQRQRRETQYF.

The genes are TRBV12-3 or TRBV12-4 and TRBJ2-5; D may be TRBD1 (6 bases). Deletions cut 5 bases from V and 0 bases from J, with 10 bases between. The CDR3 has 14 amino acids. This CDR3 reads CASSVQGHQETQYF. In DNA form, the CDR3 reads TGTGCCAGCAGTGTCCAGGGGCACCAAGAGACCCAGTACTTC.

This clonotype came up a few times. The rearrangement links TRBV19 to TRBJ2-7; 7 bases map to TRBD1. The ends lost 6 bases at V and 0 bases at J; junction bases unmatched: 8. Germline V gene data show CDR1 as LNHDA and CDR2 as SQIVND (reference sequence). The CDR3 runs to 15 residues. CDR3 loop: CASSPTGRSSYEQYV. In nucleotides, the CDR3 is TGTGCCAGTAGCCCGACAGGGCGAAGCTCCTACGAGCAGTACGTC.

This sequence joins TRBV7-6 and TRBJ2-2; 12 bases agree with TRBD2. The CDR3 is 17 amino acids. CDR1 is SGHVS, CDR2 FNYEAQ, per germline. V lost 5 bases to trimming and J lost 4 bases; unmatched junction nucleotides: 8. This CDR3 reads CASSVPSGRALTGELFF. The CDR3, as DNA: TGTGCCAGCAGCGTCCCTAGCGGGAGGGCCCTCACCGGGGAGCTGTTTTTT.

CDR3 loop: CASSLEGPAGELFF. DNA of the CDR3: TGTGCCAGCAGCCTGGAGGGCCCTGCCGGGGAGCTGTTTTTT. The V and J genes are TRBV12-3 or TRBV12-4 and TRBJ2-2; D may be TRBD2 (6 bases). CDR3 length equals 14 residues. The V end was cut by 6 bases, the J end by 6 bases, with 14 bases between.

At least ten counts were recorded for this clonotype. The chain has TRBV7-2 and TRBJ2-5; no clear D gene. The CDR3 is made up of 14 amino acids. From germline, CDR1 is SGHTA and CDR2 FQGNSA. V was trimmed by 4 bases and J by 1 base, leaving 10 bases between them. CDR3 region: CASSSGLGQETQYF. CDR3 nucleotide sequence: TGTGCCAGCAGCTCGGGTCTGGGCCAAGAGACCCAGTACTTC.

This sequence joins TRBV10-3 and TRBJ2-3; TRBD2 matches at 11 bases. Germline trimming cut 4 bases from V and 4 bases from J; bases unmatched to any gene: 7. The germline CDR1 and CDR2 sequences are ENHRY and SYGVKD. The CDR3 covers 16 residues. CDR3 DNA sequence: TGTGCCATCAGTGGCGGTAGCGGGAGGGTCCCAGATACGCAGTATTTT. Translating it yields CAISGGSGRVPDTQYF.

This clonotype was counted ten times or more. The chain has TRBV20-1 and TRBJ1-4; perhaps TRBD1 as D (5 bases). Deletions cut 6 bases from V and 6 bases from J, with 20 bases between. This CDR3 is 15 amino acids long. Germline V CDR1 and CDR2: DFQATT, SNEGSKA (reference sequence). The CDR3 sequence: CSARTGAARHEKLFF. The CDR3, as DNA: TGCAGTGCACGAACAGGCGCCGCACGACATGAAAAACTGTTTTTT.

This clonotype has just one count. This chain uses TRBV28 with TRBJ2-7; tentatively, D is TRBD1 (5 bases). Per germline, CDR1 MDHEN and CDR2 SYDVKM. V lost 6 bases and J 2 bases, leaving 14 bases between the germline ends. The CDR3 length is 14 residues. CDR3 region: CASSPPGQPYEQYF. In DNA form, the CDR3 reads TGTGCCAGCAGCCCCCCTGGACAACCCTACGAGCAGTACTTC.

The rearrangement uses TRBV7-9 and TRBJ2-1; D perhaps matches TRBD2 (5 bases). Germline assignment: CDR1 SEHNR and CDR2 FQNEAQ (reference sequence). The CDR3 length is 14 residues. Trimming removed 7 bases from V and 3 bases from J, with 13 bases in between. The DNA for the CDR3 is TGTGCCAGCACCTCTCCAGCGGTCTACAATGAGCAGTTCTTC. Its translation: CASTSPAVYNEQFF.

This clonotype was seen many times. This chain connects TRBV7-2 to TRBJ1-2; D not resolved. V lost 1 base to trimming and J lost 0 bases, with 12 bases between them. Germline V CDR1 and CDR2: SGHTA, FQGNSA. The CDR3 runs 16 residues. The CDR3 DNA reads TGTGCCAGCAGCTTAGGCGGCCGGAAAGCTAACTATGGCTACACCTTC. It is translated as CASSLGGRKANYGYTF. The full variable domain, with the rest looked up from reference TRBV7-2 and TRBJ1-2, is GAGVSQSPSNKVTEKGKDVELRCDPISGHTALYWYRQSLGQGLEFLIYFQGNSAPDKSGLPSDRFSAERTGGSVSTLTIQRTQQEDSAVYLCASSLGGRKANYGYTFGSGTRLTVV.

This clonotype has only a few counts. This chain links TRBV19 with TRBJ1-1; possibly TRBD1 for D (6 bases). CDR3 length: 15 residues. V lost 2 bases, J lost 0 bases, and 10 bases lay in between. Per the germline V gene, CDR1 is LNHDA and CDR2 is SQIVND (reference sequence). CDR3 amino acids: CASSIQTGLNTEAFF. In DNA form, the CDR3 reads TGTGCCAGTAGTATACAGACAGGTCTGAACACTGAAGCTTTCTTT.